These T cell receptor beta chains were read from a single sample in a study of blood T cell repertoires in COVID-19. Sequencing was performed with immunoSEQ multiplex PCR; in TCRdb, only in-frame clones are kept and a portion is missing. The sample contains hundreds of thousands of clones, around 88% of which appear only once. Sequencing was carried out using peripheral blood. Source of these receptors: a man in his forties with acute or convalescent COVID-19. The CDR3 runs from the conserved cysteine through the conserved F or W. A D gene is named only where the DNA matches it firmly. Some rows mark clone size as missing; the rest say once, few, many or name a class of expanded clone.

CDR3 DNA: TGCAGTGCTTCACGGGAGACTGAAGCTTTCTTT
CDR3 protein: CSASRETEAFF
D gene: .
clone size: .
V gene: TRBV20-1
J gene: TRBJ1-1

CDR3 DNA: TGTGCCAGCAGCCATCCGAAGTTAGGTAGGGGCACTGAAGCTTTCTTT
CDR3 protein: CASSHPKLGRGTEAFF
D gene: .
clone size: .
V gene: TRBV3-1/TRBV3-2
J gene: TRBJ1-1

CDR3 DNA: TGTGCCAGCAGGACGGGACAGGGAACCGGGGAGCTGTTTTTT
CDR3 protein: CASRTGQGTGELFF
D gene: TRBD1
clone size: .
V gene: TRBV28
J gene: TRBJ2-2

CDR3 DNA: TGCGCCAGCAGCCAAGAGTCGGGACAGGGGAATGCTGGGGCCAACGTCCTGACTTTC
CDR3 protein: CASSQESGQGNAGANVLTF
D gene: TRBD1
clone size: .
V gene: TRBV4-1
J gene: TRBJ2-6

CDR3 DNA: TGTGCCAGCAGTTGGACAGGGCAACCCTACGAGCAGTACTTC
CDR3 protein: CASSWTGQPYEQYF
D gene: TRBD1
clone size: .
V gene: TRBV2
J gene: TRBJ2-7

CDR3 DNA: TGTGCCAGCAGCCAAGAAGGGAGGCGGTCTAGCGGGGGGGCCCATGAGCAGTTCTTC
CDR3 protein: CASSQEGRRSSGGAHEQFF
D gene: TRBD2
clone size: .
V gene: TRBV4-2
J gene: TRBJ2-1

CDR3 DNA: TGTGCCAGCAGCGCACAGGGGGCGGAGGAAAAACTGTTTTTT
CDR3 protein: CASSAQGAEEKLFF
D gene: TRBD1
clone size: few
V gene: TRBV6-5
J gene: TRBJ1-4

CDR3 DNA: TGTGCCAGCAGCGTAGCTACGCCTCGCGCCGGAAACACCATATATTTT
CDR3 protein: CASSVATPRAGNTIYF
D gene: .
clone size: .
V gene: TRBV9
J gene: TRBJ1-3

CDR3 DNA: TGCGCCAGCGGGACAGGGAACTATGGCTACACCTTC
CDR3 protein: CASGTGNYGYTF
D gene: TRBD1
clone size: .
V gene: TRBV10-1
J gene: TRBJ1-2

CDR3 DNA: TGTGCCAGCAGCTTGTTATCCTCCTACGAGCAGTACTTC
CDR3 protein: CASSLLSSYEQYF
D gene: .
clone size: .
V gene: TRBV5-5
J gene: TRBJ2-7

CDR3 DNA: TGTGCCACCAGTGATCAGGGGGACAATCAGCCCCAGCATTTT
CDR3 protein: CATSDQGDNQPQHF
D gene: TRBD1
clone size: .
V gene: TRBV24-1
J gene: TRBJ1-5

CDR3 DNA: TGTGCCACCAGTGGGTCGAACAGCCCGAACACCGGGGAGCTGTTTTTT
CDR3 protein: CATSGSNSPNTGELFF
D gene: .
clone size: few
V gene: TRBV24-1
J gene: TRBJ2-2

CDR3 DNA: TGTGCCAGCAGCTCGGTACTGAATCTAGCCAAAAACATTCAGTACTTC
CDR3 protein: CASSSVLNLAKNIQYF
D gene: .
clone size: .
V gene: TRBV5-6
J gene: TRBJ2-4

CDR3 DNA: TGTGCCAGCAGTTTGGACAGTTACACAGATACGCAGTATTTT
CDR3 protein: CASSLDSYTDTQYF
D gene: .
clone size: .
V gene: TRBV9
J gene: TRBJ2-3

CDR3 DNA: TGTGCCAGCAGTGAAGTAGGGGCGCGAAGCCTTGAGACCCAGTACTTC
CDR3 protein: CASSEVGARSLETQYF
D gene: .
clone size: .
V gene: TRBV6-1
J gene: TRBJ2-5

CDR3 DNA: TGTGCCAGCACCCCAATGGCGGTTAGCAATCAGCCCCAGCATTTT
CDR3 protein: CASTPMAVSNQPQHF
D gene: .
clone size: .
V gene: TRBV6-5
J gene: TRBJ1-5

CDR3 DNA: TGTGCCAGCAGCTCCCGCTCTGGAAACACCATATATTTT
CDR3 protein: CASSSRSGNTIYF
D gene: .
clone size: .
V gene: TRBV5-4
J gene: TRBJ1-3

CDR3 DNA: TGTGCCAGCAGTCGCCACAGGGGACCAATGGGCCCGTATGGCTACACCTTC
CDR3 protein: CASSRHRGPMGPYGYTF
D gene: TRBD1
clone size: .
V gene: TRBV27
J gene: TRBJ1-2

CDR3 DNA: TGTGCCAGCAGCTTCACGGGACAATATAGCAATCAGCCCCAGCATTTT
CDR3 protein: CASSFTGQYSNQPQHF
D gene: .
clone size: once
V gene: TRBV7-2
J gene: TRBJ1-5

CDR3 DNA: TGTGCCAGCAGCGAATTATCATTCCTAGGTCAAGCTTTCTTT
CDR3 protein: CASSELSFLGQAFF
D gene: .
clone size: .
V gene: TRBV5-8
J gene: TRBJ1-1

CDR3 DNA: TGTGCCAGTAGTCCTAGCGGTGGGACCTACGAGCAGTACTTC
CDR3 protein: CASSPSGGTYEQYF
D gene: TRBD2
clone size: .
V gene: TRBV19
J gene: TRBJ2-7

CDR3 DNA: TGCGCCAGCAGCTTAACCGGGGACACGTACATGAACACTGAAGCTTTCTTT
CDR3 protein: CASSLTGDTYMNTEAFF
D gene: .
clone size: .
V gene: TRBV5-1
J gene: TRBJ1-1

CDR3 DNA: TGCGCCAGCAGCCCGACAGTGGGGAAAAACATTCAGTACTTC
CDR3 protein: CASSPTVGKNIQYF
D gene: .
clone size: .
V gene: TRBV5-1
J gene: TRBJ2-4

CDR3 DNA: TGCAGCGCCACGACAGGAAGCTCTGGAAACACCATATATTTT
CDR3 protein: CSATTGSSGNTIYF
D gene: .
clone size: .
V gene: TRBV29-1
J gene: TRBJ1-3

CDR3 DNA: TGTGCCAGCAGTTTAGCACAGCCGAACACTGAAGCTTTCTTT
CDR3 protein: CASSLAQPNTEAFF
D gene: .
clone size: .
V gene: TRBV28
J gene: TRBJ1-1

CDR3 DNA: TGTGCCAGCAGACGAGGGCCCGGGGAGCTGTTTTTT
CDR3 protein: CASRRGPGELFF
D gene: .
clone size: .
V gene: TRBV7-3
J gene: TRBJ2-2

CDR3 DNA: TGTGCCAGCACCCTAAGGTCAGGGGGCATGAGGGGCTACACCTTC
CDR3 protein: CASTLRSGGMRGYTF
D gene: TRBD1
clone size: .
V gene: TRBV3-1/TRBV3-2
J gene: TRBJ1-2

CDR3 DNA: TGTGCCAGCAGCCAAGGTCCACAATACAATGAGCAGTTCTTC
CDR3 protein: CASSQGPQYNEQFF
D gene: .
clone size: .
V gene: TRBV3-1/TRBV3-2
J gene: TRBJ2-1

CDR3 DNA: TGTGCCAGCAGTCAAAGAACCGGACAGGCTAGTCCGAGGACTGAAGCTTTCTTT
CDR3 protein: CASSQRTGQASPRTEAFF
D gene: .
clone size: .
V gene: TRBV21-1
J gene: TRBJ1-1

CDR3 DNA: TGCGCCAGCAGCTCGGGACAGTTCACAGATACGCAGTATTTT
CDR3 protein: CASSSGQFTDTQYF
D gene: TRBD1
clone size: once
V gene: TRBV5-1
J gene: TRBJ2-3

CDR3 DNA: TGCGCCAGCAGCTTGTACAGGGGAGGCACTGAAGCTTTCTTT
CDR3 protein: CASSLYRGGTEAFF
D gene: TRBD1
clone size: once
V gene: TRBV5-1
J gene: TRBJ1-1

CDR3 DNA: TGTGCCAGCAGCTTGGACAGAGTATCCACCGGGGAGCTGTTTTTT
CDR3 protein: CASSLDRVSTGELFF
D gene: .
clone size: .
V gene: TRBV7-2
J gene: TRBJ2-2

CDR3 DNA: TGCGCCAGCAGCTTGGGCACAGCCCCTGGAAACACCATATATTTT
CDR3 protein: CASSLGTAPGNTIYF
D gene: .
clone size: .
V gene: TRBV5-1
J gene: TRBJ1-3

CDR3 DNA: TGTGCCAGTAGTATTCCAGGACAGGGAGGATGGCAGCCCCAGCATTTT
CDR3 protein: CASSIPGQGGWQPQHF
D gene: TRBD1
clone size: .
V gene: TRBV19
J gene: TRBJ1-5

CDR3 DNA: TGTGCCAGCAGGGACAGGGGACCAGATACGCAGTATTTT
CDR3 protein: CASRDRGPDTQYF
D gene: TRBD1
clone size: few
V gene: TRBV6-5
J gene: TRBJ2-3

CDR3 DNA: TGTGCCAGCAGCCCCGCAGTCAACTATGGCTACACCTTC
CDR3 protein: CASSPAVNYGYTF
D gene: .
clone size: .
V gene: TRBV7-8
J gene: TRBJ1-2

CDR3 DNA: TGTGCCACCCAGGATCGGAACACTGAAGCTTTCTTT
CDR3 protein: CATQDRNTEAFF
D gene: .
clone size: .
V gene: TRBV27
J gene: TRBJ1-1

CDR3 DNA: TGTGCCAGCAGCGGACAGGGGGCTAATGAAAAACTGTTTTTT
CDR3 protein: CASSGQGANEKLFF
D gene: TRBD1
clone size: few
V gene: TRBV5-4
J gene: TRBJ1-4

CDR3 DNA: TGTGCCAGCACTAGATCGCGGGGGGCTTATGGCTACACCTTC
CDR3 protein: CASTRSRGAYGYTF
D gene: .
clone size: .
V gene: TRBV6-5
J gene: TRBJ1-2

CDR3 DNA: TGTGCCAGTAGTATAGATGGAGGGGCGCGCTATGAGCAGTTCTTC
CDR3 protein: CASSIDGGARYEQFF
D gene: .
clone size: .
V gene: TRBV19
J gene: TRBJ2-1

CDR3 DNA: TGTGCCAGCAGCCCAAGGGGGGGCACAGGTGGCTACACCTTC
CDR3 protein: CASSPRGGTGGYTF
D gene: .
clone size: once
V gene: TRBV3-1/TRBV3-2
J gene: TRBJ1-2

CDR3 DNA: TGTGCCAGCAGTGGGACAGGGGGCAGGAACACTGAAGCTTTCTTT
CDR3 protein: CASSGTGGRNTEAFF
D gene: TRBD1
clone size: few
V gene: TRBV2
J gene: TRBJ1-1

CDR3 DNA: TGTGCCAGCAGCTCCTTCCTGCGGGGGGGCCGCACCGGGGAGCTGTTTTTT
CDR3 protein: CASSSFLRGGRTGELFF
D gene: TRBD2
clone size: once
V gene: TRBV11-2
J gene: TRBJ2-2

CDR3 DNA: TGTGCCAGCAGTGTCACAGGTTCAGGGGCCAACGTCCTGACTTTC
CDR3 protein: CASSVTGSGANVLTF
D gene: .
clone size: .
V gene: TRBV2
J gene: TRBJ2-6

CDR3 DNA: TGTGCCAGCAGTTACGCGGTTACGCCAAGGGGGCAGTATTTT
CDR3 protein: CASSYAVTPRGQYF
D gene: .
clone size: .
V gene: TRBV6-2/TRBV6-3
J gene: TRBJ2-3

CDR3 DNA: TGCGCCAGCAGCTTGGAGGGCAGGACACCATGGTACACTGAAGCTTTCTTT
CDR3 protein: CASSLEGRTPWYTEAFF
D gene: .
clone size: .
V gene: TRBV5-1
J gene: TRBJ1-1

CDR3 DNA: TGTGCCAGCAGCTCCTCGAGAGTCACTAATGAAAAACTGTTTTTT
CDR3 protein: CASSSSRVTNEKLFF
D gene: .
clone size: .
V gene: TRBV5-6
J gene: TRBJ1-4

CDR3 DNA: TGTGCCAGCAGCTTGGGACAGGCTGGAAACACCATATATTTT
CDR3 protein: CASSLGQAGNTIYF
D gene: .
clone size: .
V gene: TRBV5-5
J gene: TRBJ1-3

CDR3 DNA: TGTGCCAGCAGTGAAGCGAGGCTCCTCTCTGGAAACACCATATATTTT
CDR3 protein: CASSEARLLSGNTIYF
D gene: .
clone size: .
V gene: TRBV2
J gene: TRBJ1-3

CDR3 DNA: TGTGCCAGCAGCTTACAGGGTCAAAACTACAATGAGCAGTTCTTC
CDR3 protein: CASSLQGQNYNEQFF
D gene: .
clone size: .
V gene: TRBV7-3
J gene: TRBJ2-1

CDR3 DNA: TGTGCCAGCAGCTTGGACGTATTCGGCTATGGCTACACCTTC
CDR3 protein: CASSLDVFGYGYTF
D gene: .
clone size: .
V gene: TRBV5-6
J gene: TRBJ1-2

CDR3 DNA: TGCGCCAGCAGTGAGGCAGGGGTGCACACCGGGGAGCTGTTTTTT
CDR3 protein: CASSEAGVHTGELFF
D gene: .
clone size: .
V gene: TRBV10-1
J gene: TRBJ2-2

CDR3 DNA: TGTGCCAGCAGCTTGGGGGCAGGGGTAGACACTGAAGCTTTCTTT
CDR3 protein: CASSLGAGVDTEAFF
D gene: .
clone size: .
V gene: TRBV11-2
J gene: TRBJ1-1

CDR3 DNA: TGTGCCAGCAGACGACAGGGGTACGAGCAGTACTTC
CDR3 protein: CASRRQGYEQYF
D gene: TRBD1
clone size: .
V gene: TRBV6-5
J gene: TRBJ2-7

CDR3 DNA: TGCGCCAGCAGTGAGTCGAGGACAGGGTACACTGAAGCTTTCTTT
CDR3 protein: CASSESRTGYTEAFF
D gene: TRBD1
clone size: .
V gene: TRBV10-1
J gene: TRBJ1-1

CDR3 DNA: TGCGCCAGCAGCTTCTCTAGGATAAGCACAGATACGCAGTATTTT
CDR3 protein: CASSFSRISTDTQYF
D gene: .
clone size: once
V gene: TRBV5-1
J gene: TRBJ2-3

CDR3 DNA: TGTGCCATCCGGGACATTGGAAACACCATATATTTT
CDR3 protein: CAIRDIGNTIYF
D gene: .
clone size: once
V gene: TRBV10-3
J gene: TRBJ1-3

CDR3 DNA: TGCAGCGTGATCACAGGGTACTCTGGAAACACCATATATTTT
CDR3 protein: CSVITGYSGNTIYF
D gene: .
clone size: .
V gene: TRBV29-1
J gene: TRBJ1-3

CDR3 DNA: TGTGCCAGCAGTTTCAAAGGTCTAGCGGGCCATCCGTTCTTC
CDR3 protein: CASSFKGLAGHPFF
D gene: TRBD2
clone size: .
V gene: TRBV6-5
J gene: TRBJ2-1

CDR3 DNA: TGTGCCAGCAGCCAAGAGTCAGTGACAGGGGCGAACACTGAAGCTTTCTTT
CDR3 protein: CASSQESVTGANTEAFF
D gene: TRBD1
clone size: once
V gene: TRBV3-1/TRBV3-2
J gene: TRBJ1-1